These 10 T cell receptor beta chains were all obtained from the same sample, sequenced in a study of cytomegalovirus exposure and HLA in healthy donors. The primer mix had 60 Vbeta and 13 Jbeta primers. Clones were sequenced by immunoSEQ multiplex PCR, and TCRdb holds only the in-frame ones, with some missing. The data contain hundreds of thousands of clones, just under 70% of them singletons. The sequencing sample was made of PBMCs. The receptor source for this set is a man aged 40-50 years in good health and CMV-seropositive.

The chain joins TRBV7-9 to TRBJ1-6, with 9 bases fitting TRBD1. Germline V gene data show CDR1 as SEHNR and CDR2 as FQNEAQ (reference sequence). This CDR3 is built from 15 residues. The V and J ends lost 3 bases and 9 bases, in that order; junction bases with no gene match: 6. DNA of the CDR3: TGTGCCAGCAGCTTGATAGAGGACAGGGGTTCACCCCTCCACTTT. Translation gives CASSLIEDRGSPLHF.

CDR3 sequence: CASSLTGGLGSGNTIYF. The CDR3 coding sequence is TGTGCCAGCAGCCTCACCGGAGGGTTAGGTTCTGGAAACACCATATATTTT. The V call is TRBV4-2, the J call TRBJ1-3; D unresolved. The CDR3 contains 17 residues. Deletions cut 4 bases from V and 1 base from J, with 17 bases between. Germline V gene sequence: CDR1 LGHNA, CDR2 YNFKEQ.

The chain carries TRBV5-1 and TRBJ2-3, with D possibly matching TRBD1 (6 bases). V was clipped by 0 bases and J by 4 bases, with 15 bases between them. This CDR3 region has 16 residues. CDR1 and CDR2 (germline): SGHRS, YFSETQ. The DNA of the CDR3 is TGCGCCAGCAGCTTGGAGGGTGGACAGCTCTCAGATACGCAGTATTTT. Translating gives CASSLEGGQLSDTQYF.

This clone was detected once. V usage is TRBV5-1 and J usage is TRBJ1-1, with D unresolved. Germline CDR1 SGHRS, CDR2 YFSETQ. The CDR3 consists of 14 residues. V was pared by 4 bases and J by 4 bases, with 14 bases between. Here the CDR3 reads CASSRLAIGTEAFF. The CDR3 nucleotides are TGCGCCAGCAGCCGGTTAGCTATAGGCACTGAAGCTTTCTTT.

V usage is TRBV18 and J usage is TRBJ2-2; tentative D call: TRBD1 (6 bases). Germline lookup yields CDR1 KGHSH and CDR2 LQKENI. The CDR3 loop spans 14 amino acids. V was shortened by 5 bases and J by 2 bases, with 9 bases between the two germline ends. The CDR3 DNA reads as TGTGCCAGCTCAGCGGACAGTAACACCGGGGAGCTGTTTTTT. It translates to CASSADSNTGELFF.

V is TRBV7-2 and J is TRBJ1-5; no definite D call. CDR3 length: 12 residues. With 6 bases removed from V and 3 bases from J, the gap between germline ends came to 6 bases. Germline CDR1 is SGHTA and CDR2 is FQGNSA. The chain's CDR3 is CASSPLNQPQHF. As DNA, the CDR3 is TGTGCCAGCAGTCCCCTCAATCAGCCCCAGCATTTT.

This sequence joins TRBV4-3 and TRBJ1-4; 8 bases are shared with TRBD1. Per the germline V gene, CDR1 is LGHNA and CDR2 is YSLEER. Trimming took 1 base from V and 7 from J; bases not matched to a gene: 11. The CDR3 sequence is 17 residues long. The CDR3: CASSQAFAEQGGEKLFF. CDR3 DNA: TGCGCCAGCAGCCAAGCATTTGCAGAACAGGGGGGTGAAAAACTGTTTTTT.

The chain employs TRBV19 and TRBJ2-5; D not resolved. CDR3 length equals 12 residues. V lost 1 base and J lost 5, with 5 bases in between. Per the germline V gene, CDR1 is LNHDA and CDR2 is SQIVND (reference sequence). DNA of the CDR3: TGTGCCAGTAGTATAGGGGCCGAGACCCAGTACTTC. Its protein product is CASSIGAETQYF.

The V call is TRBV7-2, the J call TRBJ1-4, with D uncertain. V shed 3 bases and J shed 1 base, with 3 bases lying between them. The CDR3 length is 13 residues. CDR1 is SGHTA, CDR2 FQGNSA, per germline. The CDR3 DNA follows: TGTGCCAGCAGCTTTCGAACTAATGAAAAACTGTTTTTT. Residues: CASSFRTNEKLFF.

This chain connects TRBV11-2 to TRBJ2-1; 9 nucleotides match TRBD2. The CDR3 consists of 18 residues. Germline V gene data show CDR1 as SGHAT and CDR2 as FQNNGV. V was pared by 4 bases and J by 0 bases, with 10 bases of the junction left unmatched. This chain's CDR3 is CASSSLRGGRSSYNEQFF. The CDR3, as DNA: TGTGCCAGCAGCTCCCTGCGGGGGGGGAGGAGCTCCTACAATGAGCAGTTCTTC.